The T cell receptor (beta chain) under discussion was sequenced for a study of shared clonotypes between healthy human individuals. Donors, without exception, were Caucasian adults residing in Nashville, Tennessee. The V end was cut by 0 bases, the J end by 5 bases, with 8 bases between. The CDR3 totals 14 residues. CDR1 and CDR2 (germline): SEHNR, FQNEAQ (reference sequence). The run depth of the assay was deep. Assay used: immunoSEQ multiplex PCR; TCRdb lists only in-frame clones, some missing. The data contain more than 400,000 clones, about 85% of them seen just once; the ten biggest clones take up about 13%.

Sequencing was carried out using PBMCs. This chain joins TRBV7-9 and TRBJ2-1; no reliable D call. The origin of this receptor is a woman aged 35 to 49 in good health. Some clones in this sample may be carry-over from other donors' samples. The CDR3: CASSLAPENNEQFF. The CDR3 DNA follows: TGTGCCAGCAGCTTAGCCCCGGAAAACAATGAGCAGTTCTTC.